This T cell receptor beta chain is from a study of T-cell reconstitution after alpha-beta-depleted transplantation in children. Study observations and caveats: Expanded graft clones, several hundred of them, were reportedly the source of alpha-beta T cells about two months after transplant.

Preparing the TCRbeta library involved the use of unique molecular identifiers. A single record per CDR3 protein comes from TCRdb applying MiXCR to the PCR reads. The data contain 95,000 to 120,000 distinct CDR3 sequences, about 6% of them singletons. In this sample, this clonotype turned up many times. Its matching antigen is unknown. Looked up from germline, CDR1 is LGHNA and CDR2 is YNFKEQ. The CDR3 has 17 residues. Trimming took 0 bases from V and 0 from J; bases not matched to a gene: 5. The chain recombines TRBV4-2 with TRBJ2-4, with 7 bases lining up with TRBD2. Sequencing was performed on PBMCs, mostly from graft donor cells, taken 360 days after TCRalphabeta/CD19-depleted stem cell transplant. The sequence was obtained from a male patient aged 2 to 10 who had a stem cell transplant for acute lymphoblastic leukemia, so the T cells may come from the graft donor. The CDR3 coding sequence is TGTGCCAGCAGCCAAGAGCGGGGAGGGGTAGCCAAAAACATTCAGTACTTC. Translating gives CASSQERGGVAKNIQYF.